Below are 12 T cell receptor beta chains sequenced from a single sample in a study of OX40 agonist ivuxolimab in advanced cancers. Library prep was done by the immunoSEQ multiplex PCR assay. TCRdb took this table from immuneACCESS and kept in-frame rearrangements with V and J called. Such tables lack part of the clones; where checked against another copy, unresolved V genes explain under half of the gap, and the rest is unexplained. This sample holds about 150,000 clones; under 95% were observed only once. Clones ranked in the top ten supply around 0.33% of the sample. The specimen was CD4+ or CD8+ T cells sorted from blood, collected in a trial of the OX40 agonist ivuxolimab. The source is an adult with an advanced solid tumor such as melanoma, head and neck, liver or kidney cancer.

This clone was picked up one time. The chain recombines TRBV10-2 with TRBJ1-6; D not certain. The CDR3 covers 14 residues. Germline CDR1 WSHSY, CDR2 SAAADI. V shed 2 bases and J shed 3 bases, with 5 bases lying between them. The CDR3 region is CASSEEVYNSPLHF. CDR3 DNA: TGCGCCAGCAGTGAGGAGGTCTATAATTCACCCCTCCACTTT.

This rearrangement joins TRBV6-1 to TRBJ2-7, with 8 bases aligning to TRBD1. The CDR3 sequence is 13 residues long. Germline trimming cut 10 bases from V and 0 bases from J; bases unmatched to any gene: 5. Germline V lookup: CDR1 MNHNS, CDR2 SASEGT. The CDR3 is CATLGQGSYEQYF. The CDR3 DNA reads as TGTGCCACCTTAGGACAGGGCTCCTACGAGCAGTACTTC.

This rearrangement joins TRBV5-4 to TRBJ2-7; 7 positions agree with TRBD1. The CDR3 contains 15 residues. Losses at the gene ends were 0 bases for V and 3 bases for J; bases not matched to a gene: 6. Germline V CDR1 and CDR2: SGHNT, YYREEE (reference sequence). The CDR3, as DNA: TGTGCCAGCAGCTTGGCCGATGGACAGGTCTACGAGCAGTACTTC. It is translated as CASSLADGQVYEQYF.

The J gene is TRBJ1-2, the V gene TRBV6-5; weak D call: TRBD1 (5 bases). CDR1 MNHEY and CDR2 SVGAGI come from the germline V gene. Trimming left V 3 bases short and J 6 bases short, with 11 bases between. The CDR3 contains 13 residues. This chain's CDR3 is CASSYRRGNGYTF. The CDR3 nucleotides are TGTGCCAGCAGTTATCGGAGGGGTAATGGCTACACCTTC.

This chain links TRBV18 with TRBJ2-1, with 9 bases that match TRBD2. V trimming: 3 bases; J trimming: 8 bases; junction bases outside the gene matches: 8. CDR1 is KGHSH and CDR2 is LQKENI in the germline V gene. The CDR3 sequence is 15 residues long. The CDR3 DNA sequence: TGTGCCAGCTCACCTCTGGCTAGCGGGGTAGATGAGCAGTTCTTC. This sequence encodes CASSPLASGVDEQFF.

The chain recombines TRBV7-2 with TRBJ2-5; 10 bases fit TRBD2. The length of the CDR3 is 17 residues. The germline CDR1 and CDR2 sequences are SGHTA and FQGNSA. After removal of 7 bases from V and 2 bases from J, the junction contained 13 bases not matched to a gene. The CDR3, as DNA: TGTGCCAGCAACCCGGGGGGGGGACTAGCGAGTCAAGAGACCCAGTACTTC. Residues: CASNPGGGLASQETQYF.

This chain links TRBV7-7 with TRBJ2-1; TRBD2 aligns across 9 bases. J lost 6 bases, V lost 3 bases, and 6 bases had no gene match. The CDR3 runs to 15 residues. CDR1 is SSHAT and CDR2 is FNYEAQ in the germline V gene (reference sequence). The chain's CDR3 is CASSFGTSPLNEQFF. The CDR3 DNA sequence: TGTGCCAGCAGCTTCGGGACTAGCCCGCTCAATGAGCAGTTCTTC. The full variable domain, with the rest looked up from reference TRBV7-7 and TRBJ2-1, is GAGVSQSPRYKVTKRGQDVTLRCDPISSHATLYWYQQALGQGPEFLTYFNYEAQPDKSGLPSDRFSAERPEGSISTLTIQRTEQRDSAMYRCASSFGTSPLNEQFFGPGTRLTVL.

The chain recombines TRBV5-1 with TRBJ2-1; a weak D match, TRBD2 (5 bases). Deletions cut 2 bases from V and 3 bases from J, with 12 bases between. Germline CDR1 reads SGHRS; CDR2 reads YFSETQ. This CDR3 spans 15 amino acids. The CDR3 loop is CASSFSDLGYNEQFF. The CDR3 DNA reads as TGCGCCAGCAGCTTTAGCGACCTAGGCTACAATGAGCAGTTCTTC.

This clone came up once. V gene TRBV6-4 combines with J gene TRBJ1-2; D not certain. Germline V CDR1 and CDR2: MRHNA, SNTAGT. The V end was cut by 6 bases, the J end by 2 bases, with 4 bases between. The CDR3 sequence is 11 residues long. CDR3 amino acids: CASSQNYGYTF. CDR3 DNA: TGTGCCAGCAGCCAGAACTATGGCTACACCTTC.

The DNA of the CDR3 is TGTGCCAGCAGCGGCGGCAGGGTTAGGCAGACCCCTAACACTGAAGCTTTCTTT. Protein product: CASSGGRVRQTPNTEAFF. J is TRBJ1-1 and V is TRBV7-2; weak D call: TRBD1 (5 bases). Germline loops: CDR1 SGHTA, CDR2 FQGNSA. Trimming cost V 5 bases and J 2 bases, with 24 bases left between them. This CDR3 comprises 18 residues. Variable domain in full (rest from reference TRBV7-2 and TRBJ1-1): GAGVSQSPSNKVTEKGKDVELRCDPISGHTALYWYRQSLGQGLEFLIYFQGNSAPDKSGLPSDRFSAERTGGSVSTLTIQRTQQEDSAVYLCASSGGRVRQTPNTEAFFGQGTRLTVV.

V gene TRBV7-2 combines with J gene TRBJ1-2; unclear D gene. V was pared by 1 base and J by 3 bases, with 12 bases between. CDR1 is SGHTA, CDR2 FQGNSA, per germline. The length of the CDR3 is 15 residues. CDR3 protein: CASSLEGASYYGYTF. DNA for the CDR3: TGTGCCAGCAGCTTAGAGGGAGCTTCGTACTATGGCTACACCTTC.

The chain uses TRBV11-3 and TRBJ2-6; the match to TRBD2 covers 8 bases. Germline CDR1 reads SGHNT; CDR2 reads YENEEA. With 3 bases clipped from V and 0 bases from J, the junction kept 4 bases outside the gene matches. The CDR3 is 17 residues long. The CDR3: CASSLAGGSSGANVLTF. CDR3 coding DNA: TGTGCCAGCAGCTTGGCGGGAGGAAGCTCTGGGGCCAACGTCCTGACTTTC.